Included here is one T cell receptor beta chain sequence, with context. This sample stems from a study of blood T cell repertoires in COVID-19. Germline CDR1 and CDR2: SGHAT and FQNNGV. V lost 5 bases and J 7 bases, leaving 18 bases between the germline ends. CDR3 size: 15 residues. Method: immunoSEQ multiplex PCR; TCRdb's copy keeps in-frame clones and lacks some. The repertoire holds fewer than 350,000 clones, 70% to 90% seen once, with 6% in the top ten. Specimen: PBMCs or T cells enriched from blood (not recorded which). V is TRBV11-2 and J is TRBJ2-1, with D possibly TRBD2 on 6 matching bases. The receptor comes from a middle-aged woman who had recovered from COVID-19. The DNA for the CDR3 is TGTGCCAGCAGCCCCACAGCGGGCACCATTAATGAGCAGTTCTTC. The encoded protein is CASSPTAGTINEQFF.